This T cell receptor beta chain was sequenced during a study of cytomegalovirus exposure and HLA in healthy donors. Study observations and caveats: According to a later analysis, donors in an Asian-associated ancestry cluster reportedly had fewer N-insertions than the roughly 670-donor mean.

Regarding this clone: Its antigen remains unknown. This CDR3 is also generated by other DNA sequences in the sample.

A multiplex PCR was run with 60 Vbeta primers and 13 Jbeta primers. Measured with immunoSEQ multiplex PCR; TCRdb has only the in-frame clones, and not every one. The sample includes some 190,000 clones, approximately 87% of them seen just once. Losses at the gene ends were 2 bases for V and 4 bases for J; bases not matched to a gene: 4. In germline, CDR1 is SGDLS, CDR2 YYNGEE. The CDR3 loop spans 14 amino acids. This clonotype originated in a man aged 25 to 40 in good health and CMV-seronegative. The specimen sequenced was PBMCs. The genes are TRBV9 and TRBJ1-1; 8 nucleotides align to TRBD1. The CDR3 nucleotides are TGTGCCAGCAGCGTTGCAGGGGGCGGCACTGAAGCTTTCTTT. Protein: CASSVAGGGTEAFF.